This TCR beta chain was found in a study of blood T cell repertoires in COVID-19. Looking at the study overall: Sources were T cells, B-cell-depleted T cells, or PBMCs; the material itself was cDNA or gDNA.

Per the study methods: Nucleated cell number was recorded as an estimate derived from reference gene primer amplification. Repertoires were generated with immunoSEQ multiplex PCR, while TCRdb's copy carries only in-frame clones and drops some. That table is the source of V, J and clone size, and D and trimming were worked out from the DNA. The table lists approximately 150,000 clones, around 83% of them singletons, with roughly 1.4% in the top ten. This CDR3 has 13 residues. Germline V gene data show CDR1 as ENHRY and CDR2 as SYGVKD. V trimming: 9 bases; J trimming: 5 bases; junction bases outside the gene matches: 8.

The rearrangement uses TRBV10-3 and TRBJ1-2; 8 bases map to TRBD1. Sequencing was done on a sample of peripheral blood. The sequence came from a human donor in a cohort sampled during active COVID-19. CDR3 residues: CAIRQGIEYGYTF. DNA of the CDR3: TGTGCCATAAGACAGGGGATAGAATATGGCTACACCTTC.